The 32 T cell receptor beta chains in this list originate from one sample, sequenced in a study of early stage breast cancer tumors. Libraries were prepared by immunoSEQ multiplex PCR; TCRdb keeps only in-frame clonotypes and omits some of them. This table has around 31,000 clones, roughly four fifths appearing once. Sequencing input: breast tumor tissue. These receptors were obtained from a person aged 25 to 45 with breast cancer.

The rearrangement links TRBV5-6 to TRBJ2-3; D not certain. The CDR3 is 16 amino acids. The germline V gene encodes CDR1 SGHDT and CDR2 YYEEEE. Trimming took 0 bases from V and 2 from J, leaving 13 bases between them. This CDR3 reads CASSLEPILFTDTQYF. The DNA of the CDR3 is TGTGCCAGCAGCTTGGAGCCCATACTATTCACAGATACGCAGTATTTT.

This chain uses TRBV6-1 with TRBJ1-3, with a tentative D call TRBD1 (6 bases). This CDR3 has 15 amino acids. Germline V CDR1 and CDR2: MNHNS, SASEGT. The V end lost 7 bases, the J end lost 0 bases, and 13 bases lay between the germline ends. The CDR3 DNA reads TGTGCCAGCACTGGACAGCCGAACTCTGGAAACACCATATATTTT. It is translated as CASTGQPNSGNTIYF.

This rearrangement joins TRBV15 to TRBJ2-3; D unclear. V was shortened by 0 bases and J by 2 bases, with 15 bases between the two germline ends. The CDR3 is 17 residues long. CDR1 and CDR2 from the germline V gene are LNHNV and YYDKDF (reference sequence). The CDR3: CATSRDPRQSYTDTQYF. CDR3 coding DNA: TGTGCCACCAGCAGAGATCCCCGGCAGTCCTACACAGATACGCAGTATTTT. The full variable domain, rest sourced from reference TRBV15 and TRBJ2-3, is DAMVIQNPRYQVTQFGKPVTLSCSQTLNHNVMYWYQQKSSQAPKLLFHYYDKDFNNEADTPDNFQSRRPNTSFCFLDIRSPGLGDTAMYLCATSRDPRQSYTDTQYFGPGTRLTVL.

CDR3 sequence reads: CASSQALGLAGAGELFF. The CDR3 DNA reads TGCGCCAGCAGCCAGGCCCTAGGGCTAGCGGGTGCCGGGGAGCTGTTTTTT. V usage is TRBV4-1 and J usage is TRBJ2-2, with 8 nucleotides matching TRBD2. V shed 3 bases and J 6 bases; nucleotides not matched to a gene: 12. CDR1 MGHRA and CDR2 YSYEKL come from the germline V gene. The CDR3 has 17 amino acids.

In this sample, this clone is medium-sized. The gene calls are TRBV5-6 and TRBJ1-2, with a possible D match to TRBD1 (5 bases). Trimming left V 4 bases short and J 3 bases short, with 13 bases between. CDR3 length: 14 residues. The germline gives CDR1 SGHDT, CDR2 YYEEEE. DNA for the CDR3: TGTGCCAGCAGCCTCGGGACCGCCTACTATGGCTACACCTTC. Translated: CASSLGTAYYGYTF.

This chain links TRBV2 with TRBJ1-2, with D unclear. V dropped 4 bases and J dropped 7 bases, with 10 bases sitting between them. CDR1 and CDR2 (germline): SNHLY, FYNNEI. The CDR3 has 12 residues. CDR3 sequence (DNA): TGTGCCAGCAGTGTAGAGGGCGGTGGCTACACCTTC. It codes for CASSVEGGGYTF.

The V call is TRBV15, the J call TRBJ2-7, with a possible D match to TRBD2 (5 bases). Between the trimmed V and J ends, which lost 0 bases and 3 bases, there was a span of 18 bases. The germline V gene has CDR1 LNHNV and CDR2 YYDKDF (reference sequence). This CDR3 is built from 17 residues. In DNA form, the CDR3 reads TGTGCCACCAGCAGAGATGCCATGCTCCGCCGGGACTACGAGCAGTACTTC. Translation: CATSRDAMLRRDYEQYF. Variable domain in full (rest from reference TRBV15 and TRBJ2-7): DAMVIQNPRYQVTQFGKPVTLSCSQTLNHNVMYWYQQKSSQAPKLLFHYYDKDFNNEADTPDNFQSRRPNTSFCFLDIRSPGLGDTAMYLCATSRDAMLRRDYEQYFGPGTRLTVT.

The chain joins TRBV6-4 to TRBJ2-7, with 8 bases that match TRBD1. Germline V gene lookup returns CDR1 MRHNA and CDR2 SNTAGT. The CDR3 totals 17 residues. J gave up 5 bases and V 0 bases, and 12 bases lay outside the gene matches. The CDR3 region is CASSDSTGTGMLDEQYF. In DNA form, the CDR3 reads TGTGCCAGCAGTGACTCTACCGGGACAGGTATGCTGGACGAGCAGTACTTC.

This clone was counted a few times. The chain carries TRBV19 and TRBJ1-2; D uncertain. Germline assignment: CDR1 LNHDA and CDR2 SQIVND (reference sequence). Trimming left V 1 base short and J 0 bases short, with 9 bases between. The CDR3 is made up of 15 amino acids. CDR3 nucleotides: TGTGCCAGTAGTATAGCGGGCAGACCTAACTATGGCTACACCTTC. This translates into CASSIAGRPNYGYTF.

The chain employs TRBV4-2 and TRBJ1-1; D gene ambiguous. Per germline, CDR1 LGHNA and CDR2 YNFKEQ. The CDR3 is 11 amino acids. Trimming stripped 6 bases from V and 8 bases from J, with 10 bases between. CDR3 amino acids: CASSVTGEAFF. CDR3 DNA sequence: TGTGCCAGCAGTGTCACGGGGGAAGCTTTCTTT.

The genes are TRBV11-1 and TRBJ2-1; 13 nucleotides line up with TRBD2. Looked up from germline, CDR1 is SGHAT and CDR2 is FQDESV (reference sequence). This CDR3 comprises 17 residues. Trimming took 2 bases from V and 9 from J; bases not matched to a gene: 10. The CDR3 sequence: CASSLRQLAGGRGEQFF. CDR3 sequence (DNA): TGTGCCAGCAGCTTACGCCAACTAGCGGGAGGGCGGGGTGAGCAGTTCTTC.

The chain employs TRBV11-3 and TRBJ2-3, with 10 bases identical to TRBD2. There are 16 residues in the CDR3. Germline lookup yields CDR1 SGHNT and CDR2 YENEEA. With V trimmed by 4 bases and J by 4 bases, 8 bases remained unmatched. CDR3 in amino acids: CASSYVAGGPPDTQYF. DNA of the CDR3: TGTGCCAGCAGCTACGTAGCGGGAGGACCCCCAGATACGCAGTATTTT.

This clone was picked up a small number of times. The chain joins TRBV2 to TRBJ1-3; maybe TRBD1 (5 bases). V lost 7 bases and J lost 0, with 13 bases in between. Looked up from germline, CDR1 is SNHLY and CDR2 is FYNNEI. The length of the CDR3 is 15 residues. The CDR3, as DNA: TGTGCCAGCATGTATTCAGGGACCTCTGGAAACACCATATATTTT. Its protein product is CASMYSGTSGNTIYF.

As DNA, the CDR3 is TGTGCCAGCAGCCCCGTAGGGGGTGGGGGCCAAGAGACCCAGTACTTC. Residues: CASSPVGGGGQETQYF. The genes are TRBV7-6 and TRBJ2-5; weak D call: TRBD1 (6 bases). CDR1 and CDR2 (germline): SGHVS, FNYEAQ. Trimming removed 5 bases at V and 1 base at J, with 17 bases between. The CDR3 has 16 amino acids.

The genes are TRBV19 and TRBJ2-2; D is perhaps TRBD2 (6 bases). The germline gives CDR1 LNHDA, CDR2 SQIVND (reference sequence). Deletions cut 1 base from V and 0 bases from J, with 12 bases between. The CDR3 loop spans 17 amino acids. CDR3 amino acids: CASSIGAGTTNTGELFF. As DNA, the CDR3 is TGTGCCAGTAGTATAGGGGCGGGAACGACGAACACCGGGGAGCTGTTTTTT.

The table lists this clone with a few counts. This rearrangement joins TRBV7-2 to TRBJ2-3; unclear D gene. Germline lookup yields CDR1 SGHTA and CDR2 FQGNSA. Trimming shortened V by 5 bases and J by 7 bases, and 7 bases separated the two germline ends. The CDR3 sequence is 11 residues long. CDR3 amino acids: CASSPRYTQYF. In DNA, the CDR3 is TGTGCCAGCAGCCCCAGATATACGCAGTATTTT.

The chain is built from TRBV11-2 and TRBJ2-7; D tentatively fits TRBD1 or TRBD2 (5 bases each). The CDR3 sequence is 14 residues long. Germline loops: CDR1 SGHAT, CDR2 FQNNGV. V dropped 4 bases and J dropped 2 bases, with 12 bases sitting between them. CDR3 sequence: CASSWGTLAYEQYF. In DNA, the CDR3 is TGTGCCAGCAGCTGGGGGACGCTCGCCTACGAGCAGTACTTC.

The V gene is TRBV30, the J gene TRBJ2-1; D gene unclear. Per the germline V gene, CDR1 is GTSNPN and CDR2 is SVGIG (reference sequence). The CDR3 loop spans 15 amino acids. V dropped 1 base and J dropped 1 base, with 11 bases sitting between them. CDR3 amino acids: CAWSARGSSYNEQFF. DNA for the CDR3: TGTGCCTGGAGTGCACGAGGAAGTTCCTACAATGAGCAGTTCTTC.

This clone appeared once. This chain links TRBV6-1 with TRBJ2-2; 12 nucleotides agree with TRBD2. With V trimmed by 6 bases and J by 4 bases, 3 bases remained unmatched. Germline loops: CDR1 MNHNS, CDR2 SASEGT. The CDR3 consists of 15 residues. The CDR3 loop reads CASSRLAGATGELFF. In DNA, the CDR3 is TGTGCCAGCAGCCGACTAGCGGGGGCCACCGGGGAGCTGTTTTTT.

The chain recombines TRBV5-1 with TRBJ1-2, with D tentatively TRBD1 (6 bases). The V gene lost 0 bases and the J gene lost 7 bases, with 16 bases spanning the gap. This CDR3 has 15 residues. Germline lookup yields CDR1 SGHRS and CDR2 YFSETQ. The CDR3 DNA is TGCGCCAGCAGCTTGGGACCCACAGGGTCCGGTGGCTACACCTTC. Translation gives CASSLGPTGSGGYTF.

This rearrangement joins TRBV7-9 to TRBJ2-1; D is possibly TRBD1 (8 bases). The V and J ends lost 5 bases and 2 bases respectively, with 16 bases between them. Germline CDR1 is SEHNR and CDR2 is FQNEAQ (reference sequence). The CDR3 is 16 amino acids. The CDR3 region has the DNA TGTGCCAGCAGCCGCCGTACAGGGGGGGCCTACAATGAGCAGTTCTTC. Encoded protein: CASSRRTGGAYNEQFF.

This clone was seen more than once but under ten times. The chain is built from TRBV13 and TRBJ2-7, with D unresolved. Germline loops: CDR1 PRHDT, CDR2 FYEKMQ (reference sequence). V lost 7 bases to trimming and J lost 0 bases, with 13 bases between them. The CDR3 contains 14 residues. The CDR3 protein is CASKEAGDSYEQYF. The CDR3 nucleotides read TGTGCCAGCAAGGAAGCAGGCGACTCCTACGAGCAGTACTTC.

This clone has a handful of counts. This chain links TRBV6-1 with TRBJ2-3; the match to TRBD2 covers 13 bases. CDR1 and CDR2 (germline): MNHNS, SASEGT. The CDR3 consists of 14 residues. Losses at the gene ends were 10 bases for V and 2 bases for J; bases not matched to a gene: 3. DNA for the CDR3: TGTGCCACCGGGACTAGCGGGAACACAGATACGCAGTATTTT. This sequence encodes CATGTSGNTDTQYF.

The rearrangement uses TRBV5-8 and TRBJ2-1, with 16 bases that match TRBD2. The CDR3 totals 18 residues. The germline V gene encodes CDR1 SGHTS and CDR2 YDEGEE. V shed 5 bases, J shed 2 bases, and the junction held 7 bases outside the gene matches. The chain's CDR3 is CASSSTGTSGGAYNEQFF. CDR3 coding DNA: TGTGCCAGCAGTTCGACCGGGACTAGCGGGGGGGCCTACAATGAGCAGTTCTTC.

The V gene is TRBV6-5, the J gene TRBJ2-1; D unclear. Germline V gene lookup returns CDR1 MNHEY and CDR2 SVGAGI. The V end lost 2 bases, the J end lost 7 bases, and 12 bases lay between the germline ends. The length of the CDR3 is 14 residues. CDR3 sequence: CASSYPGQWNEQFF. For the CDR3, the DNA is TGTGCCAGCAGTTACCCGGGTCAGTGGAATGAGCAGTTCTTC.

The V call is TRBV6-1, the J call TRBJ2-3; D possibly matches TRBD1 or TRBD2 (5 bases each). From germline, CDR1 is MNHNS and CDR2 SASEGT. This CDR3 is 15 amino acids long. Trimming left V 7 bases short and J 0 bases short, with 14 bases between. CDR3 sequence (DNA): TGTGCCAGCATAGGGGACGGCTCTAGCACAGATACGCAGTATTTT. Translating it yields CASIGDGSSTDTQYF.

The chain couples TRBV7-8 to TRBJ1-5; no reliable D call. This CDR3 is 19 amino acids long. Germline V lookup: CDR1 SGHVS, CDR2 FQNEAQ. Trimming shortened V by 1 base and J by 4 bases, and 23 bases separated the two germline ends. CDR3 protein: CASSLVQSTGPSLNQPQHF. The CDR3 DNA reads as TGTGCCAGCAGCTTAGTTCAATCCACCGGGCCAAGTTTGAATCAGCCCCAGCATTTT.

This CDR3 is CASSLDSLEKLFF. The CDR3 coding sequence is TGCGCCAGCAGCTTGGACAGTTTGGAAAAACTGTTTTTT. The chain recombines TRBV5-1 with TRBJ1-4; D remains unclear. V shed 0 bases and J shed 8 bases, with 8 bases lying between them. This CDR3 has 13 amino acids. Per the germline V gene, CDR1 is SGHRS and CDR2 is YFSETQ.

The chain links TRBV6-1 to TRBJ2-7; D is undetermined. The CDR3 has 16 residues. The V end was cut by 4 bases, the J end by 0 bases, with 16 bases between. CDR1 is MNHNS and CDR2 is SASEGT in the germline V gene. CDR3 residues: CASSAEWLARSYEQYF. In nucleotides, the CDR3 is TGTGCCAGCAGTGCTGAATGGTTAGCCCGCTCCTACGAGCAGTACTTC.

V is TRBV4-1 and J is TRBJ2-1; TRBD2 matches at 7 bases. Germline values: CDR1 MGHRA, CDR2 YSYEKL. V was clipped by 5 bases and J by 6 bases; unmatched bases: 4. The CDR3 has 13 residues. CDR3 DNA sequence: TGCGCCAGCAGCGTCCGACTAGCCAATGAGCAGTTCTTC. It yields the protein CASSVRLANEQFF.

V and J are TRBV7-9 and TRBJ2-1; the D call may be TRBD1 or TRBD2 (6 bases each). Trimming took 1 base from V and 9 from J, leaving 10 bases between them. Germline assignment: CDR1 SEHNR and CDR2 FQNEAQ (reference sequence). The CDR3 sequence is 13 residues long. CDR3 protein: CASSLGGAGEQFF. The CDR3, as DNA: TGTGCCAGCAGCTTAGGGGGGGCTGGTGAGCAGTTCTTC.

The chain carries TRBV16 and TRBJ1-3; D might be TRBD1 (5 bases). Per germline, CDR1 KGHSY and CDR2 FQNENV. There are 17 residues in the CDR3. The germline V and J ends were trimmed by 2 bases and 0 bases, with 14 bases remaining between them. This chain's CDR3 is CASSQLLQGFSGNTIYF. CDR3 bases: TGTGCCAGCAGCCAACTTCTCCAGGGATTCTCTGGAAACACCATATATTTT.